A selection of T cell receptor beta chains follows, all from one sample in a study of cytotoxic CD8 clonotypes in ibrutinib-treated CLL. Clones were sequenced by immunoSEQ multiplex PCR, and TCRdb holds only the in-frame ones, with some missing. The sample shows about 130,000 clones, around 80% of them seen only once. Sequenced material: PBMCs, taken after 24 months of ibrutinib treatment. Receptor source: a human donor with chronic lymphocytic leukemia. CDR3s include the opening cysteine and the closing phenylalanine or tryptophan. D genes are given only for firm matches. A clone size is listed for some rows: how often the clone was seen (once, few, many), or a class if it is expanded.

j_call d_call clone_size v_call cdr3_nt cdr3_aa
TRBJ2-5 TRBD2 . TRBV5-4 TGTGCCAGTGAGAATAGCGGGGGGGCGGAGACCCAGTACTTC CASENSGGAETQYF
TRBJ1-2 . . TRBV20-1 TGCAGTGCTTTCCCCGGGACGCTTATATCCTTC CSAFPGTLISF
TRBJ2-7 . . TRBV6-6 TGTGCCAGCGGTAGCTCCGTGGCGGTTAACGAGCAGTACTTC CASGSSVAVNEQYF
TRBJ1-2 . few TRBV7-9 TGTGCCAGCAGCTTAATACAGGCGAACTATGGCTACACCTTC CASSLIQANYGYTF
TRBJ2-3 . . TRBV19 TGTGCCAGTACCCCGGCCCTACGGATAAGCACAGATACGCAGTATTTT CASTPALRISTDTQYF
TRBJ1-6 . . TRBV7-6 TGTGCCAGCAGCTTAGCGGAGGTTTCACCCCTCCACTTT CASSLAEVSPLHF
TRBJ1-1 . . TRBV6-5 TGTGCCAGCAGCAAAAGGAACACTGAAGCTTTCTTT CASSKRNTEAFF
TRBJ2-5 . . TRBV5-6 TGTGCCAGCAGCCCGGGACGGATTCAAGAGACCCAGTACTTC CASSPGRIQETQYF
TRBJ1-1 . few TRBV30 TGTGCCTGGAGTCCCGGGGTGAACACTGAAGCTTTCTTT CAWSPGVNTEAFF
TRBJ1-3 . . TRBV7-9 TGTGCCAGCAGCCCCCCGGGGGCTGGAAACACCATATATTTT CASSPPGAGNTIYF
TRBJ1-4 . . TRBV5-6 TGTGCCAGCAGCTTCTCCAGGTATAATGAAAAACTGTTTTTT CASSFSRYNEKLFF
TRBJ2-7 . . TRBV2 TGTGCCAGCAGCATGTTGGACGAGCAGTACTTC CASSMLDEQYF
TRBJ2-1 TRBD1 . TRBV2 TGTGCCAGCAGTGAACGGACAGGGGACAATGAGCAGTTCTTC CASSERTGDNEQFF
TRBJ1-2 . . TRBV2 TGTGCCACGGGTTCGGGGCGAAACTATGGCTACACCTTC CATGSGRNYGYTF
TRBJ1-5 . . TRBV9 TGTGCCAGCAGCGTAGAGGGCCGTAGCAATCAGCCCCAGCATTTT CASSVEGRSNQPQHF
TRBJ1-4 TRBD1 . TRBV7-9 TGTGCCAGCAGCCCTAGGGCAGGGGGTAGCGAAAAACTGTTTTTT CASSPRAGGSEKLFF
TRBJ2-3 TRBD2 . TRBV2 TGTGCCAGCAGTGACTGGCGGGGGAGCACAGATACGCAGTATTTT CASSDWRGSTDTQYF
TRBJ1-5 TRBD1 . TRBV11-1 TGTGCCAGCAGCCTGGGACAGGGCAGCAATCAGCCCCAGCATTTT CASSLGQGSNQPQHF
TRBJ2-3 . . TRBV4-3 TGCGCCAGCAGCCAACGAACAGGCACAGATACGCAGTATTTT CASSQRTGTDTQYF
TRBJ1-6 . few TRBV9 TGTGCCAGCAGCGTCGGGGACTCCTATAATTCACCCCTCCACTTT CASSVGDSYNSPLHF
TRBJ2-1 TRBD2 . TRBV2 TGTGCCAGCAGTGGACTAGCGGGCCACAATGAGCAGTTCTTC CASSGLAGHNEQFF
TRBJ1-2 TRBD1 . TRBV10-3 TGTGCCATCCCTGGGACAGGGGGCGATTACTATGGCTACACCTTC CAIPGTGGDYYGYTF
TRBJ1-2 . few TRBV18 TGTGCCAGCTCACCACCGAACAGGGCCAACGGTGGCTACACCTTC CASSPPNRANGGYTF
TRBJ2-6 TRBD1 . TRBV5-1 TGCGCCAGCAGCTTGTGGACAGGGGGTACTGGGGCCAACGTCCTGACTTTC CASSLWTGGTGANVLTF
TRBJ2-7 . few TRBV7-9 TGTGCCAGCAGCTCCCGGGGCGGGACCTACGAGCAGTACTTC CASSSRGGTYEQYF
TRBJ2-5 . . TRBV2 TGTGCCAGCAACCCCCTGGGGATCCAAGAGACCCAGTACTTC CASNPLGIQETQYF
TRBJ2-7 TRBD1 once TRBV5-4 TGTGCCAGCAGCGGAGCCGGGACAGGGGTCTACGAGCAGTACTTC CASSGAGTGVYEQYF
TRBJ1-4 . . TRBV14 TGTGCCAGCAGCCCTGCTCGGGGGGGGAATGAAAAACTGTTTTTT CASSPARGGNEKLFF
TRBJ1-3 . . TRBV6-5 TGTGCCAGCAGAGCAACAGGAACCTCTGGAAACACCATATATTTT CASRATGTSGNTIYF
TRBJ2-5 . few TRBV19 TGTGCCAGTAGTATACCAGGGAGAGAAGAGACCCAGTACTTC CASSIPGREETQYF
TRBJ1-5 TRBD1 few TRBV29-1 TGCAGCGTTCGGGACAGACCTTATAGCAATCAGCCCCAGCATTTT CSVRDRPYSNQPQHF
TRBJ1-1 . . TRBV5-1 TGCGCCAGCAGCCACGGTTTGAGGACAGTCCTGAACACTGAAGCTTTCTTT CASSHGLRTVLNTEAFF
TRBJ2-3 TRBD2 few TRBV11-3 TGTGCCAGCAGCTTAGCCCTACCCCGGACTAGCGGGGACCTACCAGATACGCAGTATTTT CASSLALPRTSGDLPDTQYF
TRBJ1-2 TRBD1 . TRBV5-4 TGTGCCAGCACGCCAGGGGGCTCCAGAGCAAATAACTATGGCTACACCTTC CASTPGGSRANNYGYTF
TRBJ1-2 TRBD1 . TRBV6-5 TGTGCCAGCGTCTGGATGCAGGGGGCAAGCTATGGCTACACCTTC CASVWMQGASYGYTF
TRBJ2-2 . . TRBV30 TGTGCCTGGAGTTCACAGGGTTCCGGGGAGCTGTTTTTT CAWSSQGSGELFF
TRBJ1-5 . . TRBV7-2 TGTGCCAGCAGCCAAGGGACCGAAAGACATCAGCCCCAGCATTTT CASSQGTERHQPQHF